This T cell receptor (beta chain) was captured by sequencing in a study of blood T cell repertoires in COVID-19. Study as a whole: Material from acute and convalescent COVID-19 was sourced from the United States, Italy and Spain. PBMCs, B-cell-depleted T cells, or T cells provided the cDNA or gDNA that made up the material.

Per the original data handling: Amplification of reference gene primers provided the estimated nucleated cell counts. The protocol was immunoSEQ multiplex PCR, while the TCRdb copy is restricted to in-frame clones and leaves out a portion. The V and J calls and clone size were taken over from that table, and D and trimming were inferred from the DNA. The sample has about 130,000 clones, about 80% seen once. CDR3 length: 15 residues. CDR1 is SGHVS and CDR2 is FQNEAQ in the germline V gene. The V gene end was trimmed by 2 bases and the J gene end by 9 bases; junction bases not matched to a gene: 8. This clone was counted a few times.

The gene calls are TRBV7-8 and TRBJ2-1; 9 nucleotides line up with TRBD2. The source of this sequence is a woman older than 75 with acute or convalescent COVID-19. Sequencing was done on a sample of peripheral blood. In nucleotides, the CDR3 is TGTGCCAGCAGCTTACGGGGCGGGGGGGCCGGTGAGCAGTTCTTC. Protein sequence: CASSLRGGGAGEQFF.